This record concerns one T cell receptor (beta chain) sequence. This specimen comes from a study of T cell responses to AZD1222 COVID-19 vaccine. Some clones are missing from TCRdb's copy, which holds only in-frame ones; the method was immunoSEQ multiplex PCR. The data contain about 120,000 clones, around 90% of them seen just once; the ten biggest clones take up more than 4.5%. CDR3 length equals 13 residues. V shed 5 bases and J shed 4 bases, with 11 bases lying between them. CDR1 and CDR2 (germline): SEHNR, FQNEAQ (reference sequence). The sample here was peripheral blood, taken on day 0 of AZD1222 vaccination. The V call is TRBV7-9, the J call TRBJ1-2; TRBD1 might be the D (5 bases). This clonotype was obtained from an adult in good health. This CDR3 is CASSGRDGYGYTF. In nucleotides, the CDR3 is TGTGCCAGCAGCGGTCGGGACGGCTATGGCTACACCTTC.